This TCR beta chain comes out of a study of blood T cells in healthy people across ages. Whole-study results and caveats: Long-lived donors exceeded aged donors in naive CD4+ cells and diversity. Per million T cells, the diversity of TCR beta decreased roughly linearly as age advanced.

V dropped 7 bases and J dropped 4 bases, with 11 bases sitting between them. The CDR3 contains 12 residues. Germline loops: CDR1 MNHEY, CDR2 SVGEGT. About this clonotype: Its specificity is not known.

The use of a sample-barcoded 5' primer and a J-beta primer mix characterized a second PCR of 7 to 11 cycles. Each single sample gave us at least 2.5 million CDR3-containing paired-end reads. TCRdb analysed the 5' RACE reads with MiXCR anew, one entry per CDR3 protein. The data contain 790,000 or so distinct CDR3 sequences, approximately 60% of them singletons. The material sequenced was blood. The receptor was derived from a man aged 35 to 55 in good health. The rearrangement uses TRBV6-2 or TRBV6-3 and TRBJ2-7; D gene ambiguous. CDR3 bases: TGTGCCAGCAACGAGCCCCTATACGAGCAGTACTTC. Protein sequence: CASNEPLYEQYF.